These 21 T cell receptor beta chains share one sample of origin, sequenced in a study of T cells expressing NK-cell markers. For each CDR3 protein, TCRdb gives one entry from its re-call of the 5' RACE reads, without DNA. The table lists roughly 300,000 distinct CDR3 sequences. The sequencing input was blood T cells: a sorted CD56 or NKG2C T cell subset, CD4+ or CD8+ T cells, or bulk PBMC T cells (not recorded which). The source is a woman between 18 and 69 years old in good health.

The gene calls are TRBV10-3 and TRBJ1-2. Germline CDR1 is ENHRY and CDR2 is SYGVKD. This CDR3 spans 13 amino acids. This CDR3 reads CAISDRQGYGYTF.

This chain uses TRBV6-1 with TRBJ1-2. The CDR3 runs to 14 residues. CDR1 and CDR2 from the germline V gene are MNHNS and SASEGT. CDR3 sequence: CASRPTGSGYGYTF.

This CDR3 is CASSRDFGENQPQHF. The chain recombines TRBV6-1 with TRBJ1-5. Germline values: CDR1 MNHNS, CDR2 SASEGT. The CDR3 has 15 amino acids.

The CDR3 region is CASSEYYRGPSSEQFF. The V and J genes are TRBV25-1 and TRBJ2-1; TCRdb picks TRBD1, but there is no DNA to check that call. This CDR3 comprises 16 residues. The germline CDR1 and CDR2 sequences are MGHDK and SYGVNS.

The gene calls are TRBV11-2 and TRBJ2-5; TCRdb names TRBD2, which stays unverified in the absence of DNA. This CDR3 is built from 16 residues. Germline CDR1 reads SGHAT; CDR2 reads FQNNGV. The CDR3: CASSQRLAFREETQYF.

The chain carries TRBV14 and TRBJ2-5. The CDR3 is made up of 13 amino acids. CDR1 and CDR2 (germline): SGHDN, FVKESK. The chain's CDR3 is CASSQQIQETQYF.

The genes are TRBV20-1 and TRBJ1-5. From germline, CDR1 is DFQATT and CDR2 SNEGSKA (reference sequence). CDR3 length: 14 amino acids. The CDR3 sequence: CSARDNSPWEPQHF.

The gene calls are TRBV11-2 and TRBJ1-2; TCRdb returns TRBD1, unconfirmable since there is no DNA. The length of the CDR3 is 17 residues. Germline loops: CDR1 SGHAT, CDR2 FQNNGV. The CDR3 spells CASSLSGGKVPSYGYTF.

V usage is TRBV4-1 and J usage is TRBJ1-2; TCRdb's D call of TRBD1 is untestable without DNA. The CDR3 consists of 16 residues. In germline, CDR1 is MGHRA, CDR2 YSYEKL. The CDR3 reads CASRPRDRTENYGYTF.

This sequence joins TRBV6-2 or TRBV6-3 and TRBJ2-7; with no DNA, the TCRdb D assignment of TRBD1 cannot be verified. This CDR3 comprises 14 residues. Germline loops: CDR1 MNHEY, CDR2 SVGEGT. CDR3 in amino acids: CATLVRTSSYEQYF.

This chain uses TRBV20-1 with TRBJ1-1. The germline CDR1 and CDR2 sequences are DFQATT and SNEGSKA (reference sequence). The CDR3 has 11 amino acids. This CDR3 reads CSARYSREAFF.

This chain joins TRBV21-1 and TRBJ1-5. TRBV21-1 is given as a pseudogene. This CDR3 has 11 amino acids. The CDR3 spells CASSKAQPQHF.

CDR3 protein: CASSSTDRPPLHF. The rearrangement joins TRBV6-5 to TRBJ1-6; checking the TCRdb D call of TRBD1 is not possible without DNA. The CDR3 spans 13 residues. The germline gives CDR1 MNHEY, CDR2 SVGAGI.

The gene calls are TRBV7-6 and TRBJ2-3; there is no DNA to check the TCRdb D call of TRBD1. Germline values: CDR1 SGHVS, CDR2 FNYEAQ. The CDR3 sequence is 14 residues long. CDR3 in amino acids: CASSLQGDTDTQYF.

The chain is built from TRBV5-1 and TRBJ2-1; TCRdb picks TRBD2, but there is no DNA to check that call. The germline V gene has CDR1 SGHRS and CDR2 YFSETQ. This CDR3 spans 17 amino acids. CDR3 loop: CASSPYKLAGLNNEQFF.

V usage is TRBV6-1 and J usage is TRBJ1-1; the TCRdb call, TRBD1, lacks DNA for checking. CDR3 size: 14 residues. Germline V gene lookup returns CDR1 MNHNS and CDR2 SASEGT. The chain's CDR3 is CASRQDRGKAEAFF.

The chain couples TRBV7-3 to TRBJ2-7; TCRdb names TRBD2, which stays unverified in the absence of DNA. Germline-derived CDR1 and CDR2 are SGHTA and FQGTGA. The CDR3 is 13 amino acids. The chain's CDR3 is CASSLEGRYEQYF.

This chain's CDR3 is CASSSTGTSVTGELFF. J is TRBJ2-2 and V is TRBV5-6. The CDR3 is 16 residues long. Germline lookup yields CDR1 SGHDT and CDR2 YYEEEE.

This chain's CDR3 is CASSYHGGSGNTIYF. This chain uses TRBV12-3 or TRBV12-4 with TRBJ1-3. The CDR3 consists of 15 residues.

This chain connects TRBV28 to TRBJ2-5. The CDR3 extends over 13 amino acids. The germline CDR1 and CDR2 sequences are MDHEN and SYDVKM. The CDR3 spells CASSPGTEETQYF.

V gene TRBV12-3 or TRBV12-4 combines with J gene TRBJ1-5; the D gene TCRdb calls, TRBD1, cannot be checked with no DNA. The CDR3 has 18 residues. CDR3 residues: CASSFRVLLGQGNQPQHF.